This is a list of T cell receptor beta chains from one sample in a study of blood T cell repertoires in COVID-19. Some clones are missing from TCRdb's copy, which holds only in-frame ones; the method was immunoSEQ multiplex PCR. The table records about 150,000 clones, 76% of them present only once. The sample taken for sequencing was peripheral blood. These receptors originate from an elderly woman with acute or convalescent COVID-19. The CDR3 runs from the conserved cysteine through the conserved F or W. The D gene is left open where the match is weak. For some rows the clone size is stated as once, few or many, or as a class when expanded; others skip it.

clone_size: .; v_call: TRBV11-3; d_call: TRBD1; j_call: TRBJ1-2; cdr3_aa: CASSQEQGLGYTF; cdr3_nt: TGTGCCAGCAGCCAAGAACAGGGGCTTGGCTACACCTTC
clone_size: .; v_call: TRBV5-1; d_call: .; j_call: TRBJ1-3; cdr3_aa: CASSFEGEGNTIYF; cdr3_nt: TGCGCCAGCAGCTTTGAAGGGGAAGGAAACACCATATATTTT
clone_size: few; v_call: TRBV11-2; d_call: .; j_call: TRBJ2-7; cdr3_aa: CASSLEIYEQYF; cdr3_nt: TGTGCCAGCAGCTTGGAGATCTACGAGCAGTACTTC
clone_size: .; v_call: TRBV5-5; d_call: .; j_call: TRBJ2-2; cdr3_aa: CASSLVDTYTGELFF; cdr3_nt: TGTGCCAGCAGCTTGGTGGACACCTACACCGGGGAGCTGTTTTTT
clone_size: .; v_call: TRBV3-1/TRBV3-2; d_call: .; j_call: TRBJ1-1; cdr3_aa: CASSQGARTEAFF; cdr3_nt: TGTGCCAGCAGCCAAGGGGCACGCACTGAAGCTTTCTTT
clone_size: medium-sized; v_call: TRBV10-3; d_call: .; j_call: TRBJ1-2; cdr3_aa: CAITLDGAGGAHNF; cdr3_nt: TGTGCCATCACCCTAGACGGGGCCGGAGGGGCCCATAACTTC
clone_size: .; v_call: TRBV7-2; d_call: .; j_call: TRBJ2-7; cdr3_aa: CASSFDWSAYEQYF; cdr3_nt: TGTGCCAGCAGCTTTGATTGGTCAGCCTACGAGCAGTACTTC
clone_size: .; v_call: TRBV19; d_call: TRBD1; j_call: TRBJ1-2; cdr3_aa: CASSIGGQGRPANYGYTF; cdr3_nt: TGTGCCAGTAGTATCGGAGGACAGGGGAGGCCAGCTAACTATGGCTACACCTTC
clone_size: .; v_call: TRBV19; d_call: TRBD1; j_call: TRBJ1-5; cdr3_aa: CASHRTGGGQPQHF; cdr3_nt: TGTGCCAGCCACAGGACAGGGGGCGGTCAGCCCCAGCATTTT
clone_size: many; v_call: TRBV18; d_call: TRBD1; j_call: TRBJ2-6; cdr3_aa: CASSPWTGGYSGANVLTF; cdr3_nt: TGTGCCAGCTCACCCTGGACAGGGGGCTACTCTGGGGCCAACGTCCTGACTTTC
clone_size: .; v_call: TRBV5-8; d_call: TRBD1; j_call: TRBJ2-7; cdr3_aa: CASSPKQGASRAVGEQYF; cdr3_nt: TGTGCCAGCAGCCCAAAACAGGGGGCATCGCGGGCGGTGGGCGAGCAGTACTTC
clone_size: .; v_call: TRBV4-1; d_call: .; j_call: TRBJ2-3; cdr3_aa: CASSQDSLTGSSSTDTQYF; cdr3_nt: TGCGCCAGCAGCCAAGATTCCCTAACCGGGTCCTCTAGCACAGATACGCAGTATTTT
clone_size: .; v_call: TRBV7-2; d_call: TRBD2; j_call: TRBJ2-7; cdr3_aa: CASSLAGGWREQYF; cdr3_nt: TGTGCCAGCAGCCTAGCGGGAGGCTGGCGCGAGCAGTACTTC
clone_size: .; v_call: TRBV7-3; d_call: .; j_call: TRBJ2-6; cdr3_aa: CASSLTATSGANVLTF; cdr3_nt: TGTGCCAGCAGCTTAACAGCCACTTCTGGGGCCAACGTCCTGACTTTC
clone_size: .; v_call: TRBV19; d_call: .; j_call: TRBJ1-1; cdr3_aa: CASLGGPPDIKNTEAFF; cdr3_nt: TGTGCCTCCCTAGGAGGGCCACCGGACATTAAGAACACTGAAGCTTTCTTT
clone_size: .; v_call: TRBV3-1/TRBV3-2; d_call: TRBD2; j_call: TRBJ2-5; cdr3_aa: CASSQWASGGMETQYF; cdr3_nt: TGTGCCAGCAGCCAATGGGCTAGCGGGGGAATGGAGACCCAGTACTTC
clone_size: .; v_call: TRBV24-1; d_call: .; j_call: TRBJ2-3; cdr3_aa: CATSDSSGLSTDTQYF; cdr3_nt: TGTGCCACCAGTGATTCCTCCGGACTCTCCACAGATACGCAGTATTTT
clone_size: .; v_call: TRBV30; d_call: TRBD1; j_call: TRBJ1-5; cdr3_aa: CAWSAGLTGDQPQHF; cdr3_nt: TGTGCCTGGAGTGCGGGGTTGACAGGGGATCAGCCCCAGCATTTT
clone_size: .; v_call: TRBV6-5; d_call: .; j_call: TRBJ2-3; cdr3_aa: CASRTTPSTDTQYF; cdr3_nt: TGTGCCAGCAGGACGACACCTAGCACAGATACGCAGTATTTT
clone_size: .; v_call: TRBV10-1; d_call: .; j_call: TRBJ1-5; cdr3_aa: CAGPVGRAWPQHF; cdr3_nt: TGCGCCGGACCAGTCGGGAGGGCTTGGCCCCAGCATTTT
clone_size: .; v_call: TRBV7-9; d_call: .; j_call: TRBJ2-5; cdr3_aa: CASTRGEAGRTQYF; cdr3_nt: TGTGCCAGCACCAGGGGGGAAGCCGGGAGGACCCAGTACTTC
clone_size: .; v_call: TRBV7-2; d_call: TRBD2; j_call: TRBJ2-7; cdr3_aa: CASSPGGGRIYEQYF; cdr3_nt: TGTGCCAGCAGTCCCGGGGGCGGGAGGATCTACGAGCAGTACTTC
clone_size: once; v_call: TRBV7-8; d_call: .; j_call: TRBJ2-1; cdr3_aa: CASSFDSNEQFF; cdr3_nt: TGTGCCAGCAGCTTCGACTCCAATGAGCAGTTCTTC
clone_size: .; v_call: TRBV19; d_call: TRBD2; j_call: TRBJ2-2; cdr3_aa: CATSGRAGTGELFF; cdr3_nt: TGTGCCACCTCAGGGAGGGCAGGGACCGGGGAGCTGTTTTTT
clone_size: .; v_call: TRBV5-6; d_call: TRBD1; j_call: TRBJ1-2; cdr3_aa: CASSQNRGWRGYTF; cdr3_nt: TGTGCCAGCAGTCAGAACAGGGGTTGGCGTGGCTACACCTTC
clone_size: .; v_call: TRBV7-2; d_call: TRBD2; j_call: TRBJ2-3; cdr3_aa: CASSIAGGDTDTQYF; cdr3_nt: TGTGCCAGCAGCATAGCGGGGGGAGACACAGATACGCAGTATTTT
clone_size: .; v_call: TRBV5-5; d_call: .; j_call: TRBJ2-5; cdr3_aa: CASSLEGKETQYF; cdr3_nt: TGTGCCAGCAGCTTGGAGGGGAAGGAGACCCAGTACTTC
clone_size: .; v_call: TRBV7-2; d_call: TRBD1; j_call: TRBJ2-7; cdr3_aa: CASSFIRGLYEQYF; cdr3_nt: TGTGCCAGCAGCTTTATAAGGGGGCTCTACGAGCAGTACTTC
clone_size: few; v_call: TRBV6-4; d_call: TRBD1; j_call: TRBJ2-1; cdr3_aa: CASSDGQGGHNEQFF; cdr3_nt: TGTGCCAGCAGTGATGGACAGGGGGGACACAATGAGCAGTTCTTC
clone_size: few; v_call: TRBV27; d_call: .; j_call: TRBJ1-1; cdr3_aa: CASSFGGRLTEAFF; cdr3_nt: TGTGCCAGCAGTTTCGGGGGGCGGCTGACTGAAGCTTTCTTT
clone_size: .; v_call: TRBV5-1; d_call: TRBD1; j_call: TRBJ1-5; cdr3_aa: CASSSGTGGQPQHF; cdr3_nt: TGCGCCAGCAGCTCCGGGACAGGGGGTCAGCCCCAGCATTTT
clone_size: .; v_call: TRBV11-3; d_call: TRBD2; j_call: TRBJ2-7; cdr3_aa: CASSPGDYSYEQYF; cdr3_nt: TGTGCCAGCAGCCCTGGGGACTACTCCTACGAGCAGTACTTC
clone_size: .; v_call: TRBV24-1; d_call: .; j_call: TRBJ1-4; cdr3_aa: CATSDSRGVLFF; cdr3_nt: TGTGCCACCAGTGATTCCCGGGGGGTACTGTTTTTT
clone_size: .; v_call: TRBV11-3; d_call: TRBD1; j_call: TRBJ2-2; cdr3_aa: CASSPKGAPNTGELFF; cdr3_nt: TGTGCCAGCAGCCCGAAGGGGGCCCCGAACACCGGGGAGCTGTTTTTT
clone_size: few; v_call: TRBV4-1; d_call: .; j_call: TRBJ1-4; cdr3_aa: CASSQDGKQGTEKLFF; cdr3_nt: TGCGCCAGCAGCCAAGATGGGAAACAGGGAACCGAAAAACTGTTTTTT
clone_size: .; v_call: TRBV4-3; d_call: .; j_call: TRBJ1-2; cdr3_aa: CASSQETGNYGYTF; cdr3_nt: TGCGCCAGCAGCCAAGAAACAGGAAACTATGGCTACACCTTC
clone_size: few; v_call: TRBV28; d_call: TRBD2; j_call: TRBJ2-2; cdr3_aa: CASRGAGGRTGELFF; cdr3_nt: TGTGCCAGCAGAGGAGCGGGAGGGAGGACCGGGGAGCTGTTTTTT
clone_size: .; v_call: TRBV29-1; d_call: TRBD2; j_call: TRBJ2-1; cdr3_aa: CSVLGLAGVNEQFF; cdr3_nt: TGCAGCGTTCTAGGACTAGCGGGCGTGAATGAGCAGTTCTTC
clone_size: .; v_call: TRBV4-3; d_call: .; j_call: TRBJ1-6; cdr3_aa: CASSQEGRGDTPLHF; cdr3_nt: TGCGCCAGCAGCCAAGAGGGTAGGGGCGATACACCCCTCCACTTT
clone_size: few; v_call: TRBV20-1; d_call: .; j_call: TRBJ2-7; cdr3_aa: CSASRAHEQYF; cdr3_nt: TGCAGTGCTAGCAGGGCCCACGAGCAGTACTTC
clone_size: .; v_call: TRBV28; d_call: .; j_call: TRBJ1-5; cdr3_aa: CASSLKEALGNQPQHF; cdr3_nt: TGTGCCAGCAGTTTGAAAGAAGCTTTGGGCAATCAGCCCCAGCATTTT
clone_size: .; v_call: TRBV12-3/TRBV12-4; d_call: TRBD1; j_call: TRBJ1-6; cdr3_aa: CASRTGDSPLHF; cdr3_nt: TGTGCCAGCAGAACAGGGGATTCACCCCTCCACTTT
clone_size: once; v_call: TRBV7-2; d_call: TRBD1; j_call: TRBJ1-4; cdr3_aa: CASSLGGTGTEKLFF; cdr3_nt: TGTGCCAGCAGCTTAGGCGGGACAGGGACTGAAAAACTGTTTTTT
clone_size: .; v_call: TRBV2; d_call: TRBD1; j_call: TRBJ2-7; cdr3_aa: CASNSGTGRYEQYF; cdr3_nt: TGTGCCAGCAACTCCGGGACAGGGAGATACGAGCAGTACTTC
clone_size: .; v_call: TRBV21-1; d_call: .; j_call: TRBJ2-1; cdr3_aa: CASSKETEGHLNGEQFF; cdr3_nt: TGTGCCAGCAGCAAAGAGACCGAGGGACATCTGAACGGTGAGCAGTTCTTC
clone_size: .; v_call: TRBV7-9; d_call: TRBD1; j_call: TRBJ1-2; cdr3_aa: CASSLAGDRGLAYGYTF; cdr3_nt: TGTGCCAGCAGCTTAGCCGGGGACAGGGGATTAGCCTATGGCTACACCTTC
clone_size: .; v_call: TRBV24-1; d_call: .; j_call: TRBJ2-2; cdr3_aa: CASSGNTGELFF; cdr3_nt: TGTGCCTCATCGGGAAACACCGGGGAGCTGTTTTTT
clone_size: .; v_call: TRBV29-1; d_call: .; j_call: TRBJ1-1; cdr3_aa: CSTGGGAGTEAFF; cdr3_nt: TGCAGCACTGGGGGGGGCGCGGGCACTGAAGCTTTCTTT
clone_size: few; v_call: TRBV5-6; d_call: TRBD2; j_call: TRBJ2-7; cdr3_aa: CASSPTYDTSGREYEQYF; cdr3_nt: TGTGCCAGCAGCCCGACCTACGACACTAGCGGGAGAGAGTACGAGCAGTACTTC
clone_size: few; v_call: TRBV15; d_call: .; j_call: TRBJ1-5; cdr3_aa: CATSRDQQVQPQHF; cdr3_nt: TGTGCCACCAGCAGAGATCAACAGGTTCAGCCCCAGCATTTT